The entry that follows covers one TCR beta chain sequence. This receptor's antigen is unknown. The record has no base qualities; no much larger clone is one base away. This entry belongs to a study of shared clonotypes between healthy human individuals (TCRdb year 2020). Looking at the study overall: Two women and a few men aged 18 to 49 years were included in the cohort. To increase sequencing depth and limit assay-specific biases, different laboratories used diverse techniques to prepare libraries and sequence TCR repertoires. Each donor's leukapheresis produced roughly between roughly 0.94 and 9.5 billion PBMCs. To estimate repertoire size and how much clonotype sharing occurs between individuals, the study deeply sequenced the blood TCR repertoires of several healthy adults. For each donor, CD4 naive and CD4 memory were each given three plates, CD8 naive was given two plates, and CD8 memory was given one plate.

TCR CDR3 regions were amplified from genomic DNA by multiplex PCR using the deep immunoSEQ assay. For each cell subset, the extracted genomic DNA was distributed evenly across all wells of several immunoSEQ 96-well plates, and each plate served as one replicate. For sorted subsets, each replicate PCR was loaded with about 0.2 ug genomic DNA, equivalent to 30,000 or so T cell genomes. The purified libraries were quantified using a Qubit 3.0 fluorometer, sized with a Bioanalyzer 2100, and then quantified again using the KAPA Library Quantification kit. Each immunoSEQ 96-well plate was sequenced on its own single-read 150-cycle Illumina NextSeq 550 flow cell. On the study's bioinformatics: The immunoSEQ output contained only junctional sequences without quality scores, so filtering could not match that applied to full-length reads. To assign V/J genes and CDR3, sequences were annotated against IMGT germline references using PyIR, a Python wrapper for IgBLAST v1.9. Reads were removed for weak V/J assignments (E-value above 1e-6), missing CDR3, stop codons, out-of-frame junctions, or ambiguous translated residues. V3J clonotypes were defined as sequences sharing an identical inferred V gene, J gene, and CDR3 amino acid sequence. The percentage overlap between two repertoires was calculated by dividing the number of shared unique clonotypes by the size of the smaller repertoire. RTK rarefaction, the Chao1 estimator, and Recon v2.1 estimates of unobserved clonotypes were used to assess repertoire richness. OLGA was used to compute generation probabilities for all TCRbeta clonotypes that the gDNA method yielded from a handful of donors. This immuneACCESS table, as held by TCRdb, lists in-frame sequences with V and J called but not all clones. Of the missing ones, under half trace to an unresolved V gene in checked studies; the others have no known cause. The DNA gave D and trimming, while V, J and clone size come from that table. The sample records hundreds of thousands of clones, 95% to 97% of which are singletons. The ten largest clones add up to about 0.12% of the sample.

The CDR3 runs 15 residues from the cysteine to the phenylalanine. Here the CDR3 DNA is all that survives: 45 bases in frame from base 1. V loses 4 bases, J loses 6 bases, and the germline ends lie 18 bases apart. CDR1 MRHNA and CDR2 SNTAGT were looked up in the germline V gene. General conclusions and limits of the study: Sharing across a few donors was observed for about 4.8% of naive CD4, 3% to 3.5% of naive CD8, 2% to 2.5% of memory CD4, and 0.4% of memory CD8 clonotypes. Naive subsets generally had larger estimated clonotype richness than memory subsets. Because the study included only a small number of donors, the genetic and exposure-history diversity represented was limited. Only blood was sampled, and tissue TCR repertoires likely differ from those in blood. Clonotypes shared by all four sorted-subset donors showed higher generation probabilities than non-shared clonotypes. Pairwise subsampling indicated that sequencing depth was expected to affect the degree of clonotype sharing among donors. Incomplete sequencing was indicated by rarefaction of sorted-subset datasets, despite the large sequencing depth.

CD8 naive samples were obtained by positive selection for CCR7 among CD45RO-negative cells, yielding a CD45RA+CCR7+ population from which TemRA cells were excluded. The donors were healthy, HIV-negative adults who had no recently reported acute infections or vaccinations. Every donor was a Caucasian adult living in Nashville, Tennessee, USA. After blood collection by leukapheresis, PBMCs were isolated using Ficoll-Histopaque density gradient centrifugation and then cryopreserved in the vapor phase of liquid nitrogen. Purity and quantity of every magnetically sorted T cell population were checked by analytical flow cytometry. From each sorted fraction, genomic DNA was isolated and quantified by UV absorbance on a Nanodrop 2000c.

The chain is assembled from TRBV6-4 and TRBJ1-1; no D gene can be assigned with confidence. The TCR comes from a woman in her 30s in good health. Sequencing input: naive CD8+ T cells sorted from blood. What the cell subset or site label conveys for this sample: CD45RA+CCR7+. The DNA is TGTGCCAGCAGTGCGAACGGTGGTTTACGGGCTGAAGCTTTCTTT. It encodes CASSANGGLRAEAFF.